The rows below give T cell receptor beta chains drawn from one sample of a study of PD-L1 blockade in urothelial cancer. Clones were read by immunoSEQ multiplex PCR, and TCRdb kept only the in-frame ones, dropping some. The table shows some 51,000 clones, with roughly 91% occurring only once. The input for sequencing was PBMCs, taken around atezolizumab (anti-PD-L1) treatment. The receptors were gathered from a man aged 55 to 70 with urothelial cancer. Each CDR3 is given with its conserved first and last residue. Fields, in order: V gene, D gene, J gene, clone size, CDR3 DNA, CDR3 protein. The D gene is left open where the match is weak. Size tells how often a clone was seen (once, few, many) or the class of an expanded clone, and some rows leave it out.

V: TRBV18
D: .
J: TRBJ2-1
size: .
DNA: TGTGCCAGCTCCGGCCCGGGTCGCAATGAGCAGTTCTTC
CDR3: CASSGPGRNEQFF

V: TRBV4-3
D: TRBD2
J: TRBJ2-3
size: .
DNA: TGCGCCAGCAGCCAAGAAGGGACTAGCGGGAATCCGCAGTATTTT
CDR3: CASSQEGTSGNPQYF

V: TRBV6-5
D: TRBD1
J: TRBJ1-1
size: .
DNA: TGTGCCAGCAGTTACTCCGACAGGGGCACTGAAGCTTTCTTT
CDR3: CASSYSDRGTEAFF

V: TRBV14
D: TRBD1
J: TRBJ1-1
size: .
DNA: TGTGCCAGCAGCCAAGTAGGGGGGACAGGCACTGAAGCTTTCTTT
CDR3: CASSQVGGTGTEAFF

V: TRBV19
D: TRBD1
J: TRBJ1-6
size: .
DNA: TGTGCCAGTAGTACCCAGACAGGGGCTAATTCACCCCTCCACTTT
CDR3: CASSTQTGANSPLHF

V: TRBV4-1
D: TRBD2
J: TRBJ2-5
size: .
DNA: TGCGCCAGCAGCCAAGATCTATGGCGGGGGGGCCCGGAGACCCAGTACTTC
CDR3: CASSQDLWRGGPETQYF

V: TRBV7-9
D: TRBD1
J: TRBJ1-1
size: .
DNA: TGTGCCAGCAGCTTAGGGACAGGGGTAACTGAAGCTTTCTTT
CDR3: CASSLGTGVTEAFF

V: TRBV18
D: TRBD2
J: TRBJ2-2
size: few
DNA: TGTGCCAGCTCACCTAGCGGGCAGAACACCGGGGAGCTGTTTTTT
CDR3: CASSPSGQNTGELFF

V: TRBV19
D: TRBD1
J: TRBJ1-1
size: few
DNA: TGTGCCACACATTCGGACAGGGCCAACACTGAAGCTTTCTTT
CDR3: CATHSDRANTEAFF

V: TRBV30
D: TRBD1
J: TRBJ1-1
size: .
DNA: TGTGCCTGGGGGACAGGGAACACTGAAGCTTTCTTT
CDR3: CAWGTGNTEAFF

V: TRBV29-1
D: TRBD1
J: TRBJ2-4
size: few
DNA: TGCAGCGTGAGACAGGGTGAAAACATTCAGTACTTC
CDR3: CSVRQGENIQYF

V: TRBV14
D: TRBD2
J: TRBJ2-2
size: .
DNA: TGTGCCAGCAGCCAACCCAGGGGTCCTAGCGGGAGTACGAACACCGGGGAGCTGTTTTTT
CDR3: CASSQPRGPSGSTNTGELFF

V: TRBV6-1
D: TRBD2
J: TRBJ2-3
size: .
DNA: TGTGCCACCTCGGGACTAGCGAAACGAGATACGCAGTATTTT
CDR3: CATSGLAKRDTQYF

V: TRBV10-3
D: TRBD2
J: TRBJ2-7
size: .
DNA: TGTGCCATTCAGCGGGAGGGAAACTCCTACGAGCAGTACTTC
CDR3: CAIQREGNSYEQYF

V: TRBV7-9
D: .
J: TRBJ1-3
size: .
DNA: TGTGCCAGCATCGCGGCAGCGGTCTCTGGAAACACCATATATTTT
CDR3: CASIAAAVSGNTIYF

V: TRBV18
D: TRBD2
J: TRBJ2-1
size: .
DNA: TGTGCCAGCTCACCACGCACTAGCGGGGGGCAGTTCTTC
CDR3: CASSPRTSGGQFF

V: TRBV7-2
D: TRBD2
J: TRBJ2-1
size: .
DNA: TGTGCCAGCATCACCGGCGGGAGCTTCAATGAGCAGTTCTTC
CDR3: CASITGGSFNEQFF

V: TRBV5-1
D: .
J: TRBJ2-1
size: .
DNA: TGCGCCAGCAGCCACTCCCCTAGCTCCTACAATGAGCAGTTCTTC
CDR3: CASSHSPSSYNEQFF

V: TRBV7-2
D: TRBD2
J: TRBJ2-1
size: once
DNA: TGTGCCAGCAGCTTACGGGGGACTAGATCTCTCGGGACCTACAATGAGCAGTTCTTC
CDR3: CASSLRGTRSLGTYNEQFF

V: TRBV5-1
D: .
J: TRBJ2-7
size: .
DNA: TGCGCCAGCAGCCTCCGTGGTAGCGGCTCCTACGAGCAGTACTTC
CDR3: CASSLRGSGSYEQYF

V: TRBV6-1
D: TRBD1
J: TRBJ2-5
size: .
DNA: TGTGCCAGCAGTGAATACGTATCGACAGGGTTCCAAGAGACCCAGTACTTC
CDR3: CASSEYVSTGFQETQYF

V: TRBV2
D: .
J: TRBJ1-2
size: .
DNA: TGTGCCAGCAGTCAGGGATATGGCTACACCTTC
CDR3: CASSQGYGYTF

V: TRBV5-1
D: .
J: TRBJ2-7
size: once
DNA: TGCGCCAGCAGCTATACAGGGTCCCACGAGCAGTACTTC
CDR3: CASSYTGSHEQYF

V: TRBV25-1
D: TRBD1
J: TRBJ1-5
size: .
DNA: TGTGCCAGCATGGGGACAGGGGAGAGTCAGCCCCAGCATTTT
CDR3: CASMGTGESQPQHF

V: TRBV29-1
D: TRBD1
J: TRBJ2-3
size: .
DNA: TGCAGCGTAGGGACAGGGTCAGATACGCAGTATTTT
CDR3: CSVGTGSDTQYF

V: TRBV10-3
D: TRBD1
J: TRBJ2-7
size: .
DNA: TGTGCCACCGGGACAGCCAACTCCTACGAGCAGTACTTC
CDR3: CATGTANSYEQYF

V: TRBV25-1
D: .
J: TRBJ1-1
size: .
DNA: TGTGCCAGCAGAGAGGGACTATTGAACACTGAAGCTTTCTTT
CDR3: CASREGLLNTEAFF

V: TRBV28
D: TRBD1
J: TRBJ1-4
size: .
DNA: TGTGCCACCGGACAGGGCCGGGAAAAACTGTTTTTT
CDR3: CATGQGREKLFF

V: TRBV19
D: TRBD2
J: TRBJ2-1
size: .
DNA: TGTGCCAGTAGTATACTAGCGGGAGTCGCCTCCTACAATGAGCAGTTCTTC
CDR3: CASSILAGVASYNEQFF

V: TRBV5-1
D: .
J: TRBJ1-4
size: .
DNA: TGCGCCAGCAGCTTGGGGCGGGATGAAAAACTGTTTTTT
CDR3: CASSLGRDEKLFF

V: TRBV29-1
D: TRBD1
J: TRBJ1-4
size: .
DNA: TGCAGCGCCCAGGGGGCAACTAATGAAAAACTGTTTTTT
CDR3: CSAQGATNEKLFF

V: TRBV19
D: .
J: TRBJ1-5
size: .
DNA: TGTGCCAGTAGTATTGGGGGGAGGGGGACTAGCAATCAGCCCCAGCATTTT
CDR3: CASSIGGRGTSNQPQHF

V: TRBV7-3
D: .
J: TRBJ1-1
size: .
DNA: TGTGCCAGCAGCTCGTCGACGAGAGGTACTGAAGCTTTCTTT
CDR3: CASSSSTRGTEAFF

V: TRBV29-1
D: .
J: TRBJ2-5
size: .
DNA: TGCAGCGTTGGGCAGGGCCAAGAGACCCAGTACTTC
CDR3: CSVGQGQETQYF

V: TRBV10-1
D: .
J: TRBJ2-2
size: .
DNA: TGCGCCAGCCAGGGTCCGACCGGGGAGCTGTTTTTT
CDR3: CASQGPTGELFF

V: TRBV11-2
D: .
J: TRBJ1-1
size: .
DNA: TGTGCCAGCAGATTACAGGGGAACACTGAAGCTTTCTTT
CDR3: CASRLQGNTEAFF

V: TRBV7-2
D: .
J: TRBJ1-5
size: .
DNA: TGTGCCAGCAGCTTAGGGAGCAGTTCCCTTCAGCCCCAGCATTTT
CDR3: CASSLGSSSLQPQHF

V: TRBV11-2
D: .
J: TRBJ1-1
size: .
DNA: TGTGCCAGCAGCGTCATACAGGGAACGGGCACTGAAGCTTTCTTT
CDR3: CASSVIQGTGTEAFF

V: TRBV5-6
D: TRBD1
J: TRBJ1-3
size: .
DNA: TGTGCCAGCAGCCTGACAGGGACCCGTCTCTCTGGAAACACCATATATTTT
CDR3: CASSLTGTRLSGNTIYF

V: TRBV7-3
D: .
J: TRBJ1-2
size: .
DNA: TGTGCCAGCAGCCCCTCGATCGGGGATGGCTACACCTTC
CDR3: CASSPSIGDGYTF

V: TRBV15
D: TRBD1
J: TRBJ2-3
size: .
DNA: TGTGCCACCAGCAGATCGACGACAGGGAGCACAGATACGCAGTATTTT
CDR3: CATSRSTTGSTDTQYF

V: TRBV6-1
D: TRBD1
J: TRBJ1-1
size: .
DNA: TGTGCCAGCAGTGAATCGGGGACAGCTGAAGCTTTCTTT
CDR3: CASSESGTAEAFF